The 14 T cell receptor beta chains given below trace back to one sample, sequenced in a study of shared clonotypes between healthy human individuals. The naive CD8 fraction comprised CD45RO-negative cells positively selected for CCR7 and excluded terminally differentiated effector memory CD45RA+ cells. Clones were read by immunoSEQ multiplex PCR, and TCRdb kept only the in-frame ones, dropping some. The data show roughly 2,000,000 clones, with around 95% seen just once and more than 1.5% held by the top ten. The sample taken for sequencing was naive CD8+ T cells from PBMCs. Receptors originate from a man between 18 and 35 years old in good health. Some clones in this sample may be carry-over from other donors' samples.

The rearrangement uses TRBV28 and TRBJ2-1, with no clear D. V was cut by 2 bases and J by 4 bases, with 12 bases left in between. This CDR3 comprises 15 residues. Germline CDR1 is MDHEN and CDR2 is SYDVKM. CDR3 protein: CASSLNQNLYNEQFF. Here the CDR3 DNA reads TGTGCCAGCAGTTTAAATCAGAATCTTTACAATGAGCAGTTCTTC.

Regarding this clone: The junction departs from the called germline gene at one end, perhaps through a read error. The gene calls are TRBV7-9 and TRBJ2-5, with 13 bases aligning to TRBD2. The CDR3 is made up of 13 amino acids. Germline CDR1 and CDR2: SEHNR and FQNEAQ (reference sequence). The CDR3 region is CASSQPTGTSGDF. The CDR3 DNA follows: TGTGCCAGCAGCCAACCCACCGGGACTAGCGGGGACTTC.

This chain uses TRBV29-1 with TRBJ2-7, with no clear D. V lost 3 bases and J 6 bases, leaving 9 bases between the germline ends. This CDR3 is 11 amino acids long. The V gene's germline CDR1 is SQVTM and CDR2 ANQGSEA. For the CDR3, the DNA is TGCAGCGTTGAGGGTCAGAGCGAGCAGTACTTC. Protein: CSVEGQSEQYF.

The chain is built from TRBV6-1 and TRBJ2-3; D uncertain. V was pared by 0 bases and J by 5 bases, with 3 bases between. The CDR3 is made up of 12 amino acids. Germline V gene lookup returns CDR1 MNHNS and CDR2 SASEGT. This CDR3 reads CASSEAIDTQYF. CDR3 coding DNA: TGTGCCAGCAGTGAAGCGATAGATACGCAGTATTTT.

The chain links TRBV7-9 to TRBJ1-3; tentative D call: TRBD1 (5 bases). V was pared by 1 base and J by 3 bases, with 13 bases between. Germline values: CDR1 SEHNR, CDR2 FQNEAQ (reference sequence). This CDR3 is built from 16 residues. The CDR3 is CASSLVRGRDGNTIYF. CDR3 nucleotide sequence: TGTGCCAGCAGCTTAGTTAGGGGCAGGGATGGAAACACCATATATTTT.

The chain couples TRBV27 to TRBJ1-4; D possibly corresponds to TRBD1 (6 bases). CDR3 length: 15 amino acids. V dropped 4 bases and J dropped 3 bases, with 12 bases sitting between them. The germline V gene encodes CDR1 MNHEY and CDR2 SMNVEV (reference sequence). The CDR3 region is CASSSRTVANEKLFF. CDR3 nucleotide sequence: TGTGCCAGCAGTTCACGGACAGTAGCTAATGAAAAACTGTTTTTT.

The chain carries TRBV6-5 and TRBJ1-1, with D perhaps matching TRBD1 (5 bases). The V end was cut by 2 bases, the J end by 3 bases, with 13 bases between. From germline, CDR1 is MNHEY and CDR2 SVGAGI. The CDR3 contains 15 residues. This CDR3 reads CASSYLGGHHTEAFF. DNA of the CDR3: TGTGCCAGCAGTTACCTCGGCGGACACCACACTGAAGCTTTCTTT.

This clone was observed once. This chain links TRBV9 with TRBJ2-6; tentatively, D is TRBD2 (6 bases). Per germline, CDR1 SGDLS and CDR2 YYNGEE. The CDR3 spans 18 residues. V dropped 3 bases and J dropped 2 bases, with 18 bases sitting between them. The DNA of the CDR3 is TGTGCCAGCAGCGGACCGGGGCCAACGGGGGCTGGGGCCAACGTCCTGACTTTC. This codes for CASSGPGPTGAGANVLTF.

The V and J genes are TRBV7-3 and TRBJ1-1, with D perhaps matching TRBD1 (6 bases). Trimming left V 2 bases short and J 1 base short, with 8 bases between. The CDR3 has 14 amino acids. Germline V gives CDR1 SGHTA, CDR2 FQGTGA. The CDR3 here is CASSLGRGNTEAFF. The CDR3 bases are TGTGCCAGCAGCTTAGGCAGGGGGAACACTGAAGCTTTCTTT.

This rearrangement joins TRBV28 to TRBJ2-1; 11 positions agree with TRBD1. With 3 bases clipped from V and 10 bases from J, the junction kept 8 bases outside the gene matches. The CDR3 is 15 amino acids. Germline V gene data show CDR1 as MDHEN and CDR2 as SYDVKM. The CDR3 DNA sequence: TGTGCCAGCAGTTTGTTGCGGGACAGGGGGGACGAGCAGTTCTTC. This encodes CASSLLRDRGDEQFF.

This clone was detected once. The V call is TRBV7-8, the J call TRBJ2-7; D uncertain. V was trimmed by 3 bases and J by 0 bases, leaving 9 bases between them. Germline CDR1 SGHVS, CDR2 FQNEAQ. The CDR3 consists of 14 residues. The CDR3 DNA reads TGTGCCAGCAGCTTGGGGTCCCCCTCCTACGAGCAGTACTTC. This translates into CASSLGSPSYEQYF.

V gene TRBV14 combines with J gene TRBJ2-1; a weak D match, TRBD2 (5 bases). This CDR3 contains 15 residues. Deletions cut 5 bases from V and 8 bases from J, with 19 bases between. Per the germline V gene, CDR1 is SGHDN and CDR2 is FVKESK. In nucleotides, the CDR3 is TGTGCCAGCAGCGAAGGGTGGACTCGCGGCGATGAGCAGTTCTTC. Its translation: CASSEGWTRGDEQFF.

V and J are TRBV5-6 and TRBJ2-7; no firm D call. Trimming took 4 bases from V and 2 from J, leaving 4 bases between them. Germline V gene lookup returns CDR1 SGHDT and CDR2 YYEEEE. This CDR3 has 11 residues. CDR3 sequence reads: CASSMAYEQYF. The DNA for the CDR3 is TGTGCCAGCAGCATGGCCTACGAGCAGTACTTC. Full variable domain (missing parts from reference TRBV5-6 and TRBJ2-7): DAGVTQSPTHLIKTRGQQVTLRCSPKSGHDTVSWYQQALGQGPQFIFQYYEEEERQRGNFPDRFSGHQFPNYSSELNVNALLLGDSALYLCASSMAYEQYFGPGTRLTVT.

The chain uses TRBV9 and TRBJ2-1; 14 nucleotides align to TRBD2. CDR3 length: 16 amino acids. The V gene end was trimmed by 4 bases and the J gene end by 8 bases; junction bases not matched to a gene: 8. Germline loops: CDR1 SGDLS, CDR2 YYNGEE. CDR3 amino acids: CASSTGTSGSMDEQFF. The CDR3 DNA reads TGTGCCAGCAGCACCGGGACTAGCGGGAGTATGGATGAGCAGTTCTTC.